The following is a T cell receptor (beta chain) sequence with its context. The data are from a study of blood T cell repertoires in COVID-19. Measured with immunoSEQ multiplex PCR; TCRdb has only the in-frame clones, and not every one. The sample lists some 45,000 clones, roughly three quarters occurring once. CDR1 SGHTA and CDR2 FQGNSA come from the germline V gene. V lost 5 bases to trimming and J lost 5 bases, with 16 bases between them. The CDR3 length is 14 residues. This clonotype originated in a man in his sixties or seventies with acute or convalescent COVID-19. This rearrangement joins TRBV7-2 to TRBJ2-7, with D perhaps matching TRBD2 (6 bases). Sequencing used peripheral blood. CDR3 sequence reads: CASSENPWGDEQYF. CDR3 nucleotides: TGTGCCAGCAGCGAAAACCCCTGGGGGGACGAGCAGTACTTC. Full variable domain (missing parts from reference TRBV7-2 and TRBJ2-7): GAGVSQSPSNKVTEKGKDVELRCDPISGHTALYWYRQSLGQGLEFLIYFQGNSAPDKSGLPSDRFSAERTGGSVSTLTIQRTQQEDSAVYLCASSENPWGDEQYFGPGTRLTVT.